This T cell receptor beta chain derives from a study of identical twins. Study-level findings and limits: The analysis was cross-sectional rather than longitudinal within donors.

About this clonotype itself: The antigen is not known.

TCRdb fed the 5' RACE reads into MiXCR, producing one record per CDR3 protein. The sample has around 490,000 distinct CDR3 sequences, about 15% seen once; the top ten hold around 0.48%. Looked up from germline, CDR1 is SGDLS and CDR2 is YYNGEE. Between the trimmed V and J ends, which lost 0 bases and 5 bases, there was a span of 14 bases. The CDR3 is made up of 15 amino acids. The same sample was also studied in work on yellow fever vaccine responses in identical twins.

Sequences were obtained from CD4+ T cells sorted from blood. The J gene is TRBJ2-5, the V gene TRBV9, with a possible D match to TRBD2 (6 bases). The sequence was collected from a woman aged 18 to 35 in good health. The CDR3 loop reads CASSVGGGLRETQYF. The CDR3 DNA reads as TGTGCCAGCAGCGTAGGCGGAGGGTTAAGGGAGACCCAGTACTTC.